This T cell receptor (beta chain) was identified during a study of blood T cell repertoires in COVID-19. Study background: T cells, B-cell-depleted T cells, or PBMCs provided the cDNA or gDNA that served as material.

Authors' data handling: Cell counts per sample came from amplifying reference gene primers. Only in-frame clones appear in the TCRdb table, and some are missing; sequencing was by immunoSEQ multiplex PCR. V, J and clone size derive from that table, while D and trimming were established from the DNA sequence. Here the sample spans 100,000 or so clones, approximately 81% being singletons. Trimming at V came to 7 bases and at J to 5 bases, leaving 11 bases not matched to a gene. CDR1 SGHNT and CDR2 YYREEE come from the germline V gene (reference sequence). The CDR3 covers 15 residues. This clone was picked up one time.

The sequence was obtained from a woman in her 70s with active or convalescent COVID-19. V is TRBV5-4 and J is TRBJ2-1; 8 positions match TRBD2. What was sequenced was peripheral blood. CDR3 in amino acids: CASHPNLAGNNEQFF. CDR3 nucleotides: TGTGCCAGCCATCCAAACTTAGCGGGAAACAATGAGCAGTTCTTC.